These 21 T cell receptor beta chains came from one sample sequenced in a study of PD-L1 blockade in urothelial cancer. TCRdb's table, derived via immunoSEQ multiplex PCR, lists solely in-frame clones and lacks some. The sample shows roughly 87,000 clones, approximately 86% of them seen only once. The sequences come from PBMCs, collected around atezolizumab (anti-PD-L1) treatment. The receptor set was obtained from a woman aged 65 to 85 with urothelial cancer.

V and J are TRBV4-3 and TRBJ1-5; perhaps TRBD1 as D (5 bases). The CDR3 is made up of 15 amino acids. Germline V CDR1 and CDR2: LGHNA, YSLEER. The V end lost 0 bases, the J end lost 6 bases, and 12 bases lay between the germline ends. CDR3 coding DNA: TGCGCCAGCAGCCAAGATCCGCGGGGCGCTCAGCCCCAGCATTTT. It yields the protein CASSQDPRGAQPQHF.

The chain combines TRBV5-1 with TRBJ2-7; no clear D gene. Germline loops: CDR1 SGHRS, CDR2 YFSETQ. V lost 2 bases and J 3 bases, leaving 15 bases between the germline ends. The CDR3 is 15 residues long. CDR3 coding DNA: TGCGCCAGCAGCTTTGGGCAGGCAGCCTTCTACGAGCAGTACTTC. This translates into CASSFGQAAFYEQYF.

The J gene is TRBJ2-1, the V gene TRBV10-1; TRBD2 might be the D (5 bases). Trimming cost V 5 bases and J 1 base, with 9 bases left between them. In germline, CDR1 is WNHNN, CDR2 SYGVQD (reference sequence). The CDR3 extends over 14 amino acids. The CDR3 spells CASSRSGSYNEQFF. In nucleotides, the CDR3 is TGCGCCAGCAGTCGAAGCGGATCCTACAATGAGCAGTTCTTC.

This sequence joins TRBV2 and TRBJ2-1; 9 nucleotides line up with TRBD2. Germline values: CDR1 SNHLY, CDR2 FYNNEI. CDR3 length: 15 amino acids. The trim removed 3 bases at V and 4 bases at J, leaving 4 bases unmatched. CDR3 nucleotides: TGTGCCAGCAGTGATAGCGGGGGAACTTACAATGAGCAGTTCTTC. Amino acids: CASSDSGGTYNEQFF.

The CDR3 region has the DNA TGTGCCAGTGGCCAGGCCTCCTACGAGCAGTACTTC. Protein product: CASGQASYEQYF. This sequence joins TRBV6-1 and TRBJ2-7; unclear D gene. The CDR3 extends over 12 amino acids. Germline V gene lookup returns CDR1 MNHNS and CDR2 SASEGT. V gave up 9 bases and J gave up 0 bases, with 9 bases separating them.

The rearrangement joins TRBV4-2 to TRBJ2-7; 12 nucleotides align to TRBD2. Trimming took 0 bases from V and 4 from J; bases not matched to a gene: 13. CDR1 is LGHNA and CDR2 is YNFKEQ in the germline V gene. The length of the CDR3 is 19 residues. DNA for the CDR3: TGTGCCAGCAGCCAAGACTACTCTCCCTTGACTAGCGGGGGATACGAGCAGTACTTC. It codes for CASSQDYSPLTSGGYEQYF.

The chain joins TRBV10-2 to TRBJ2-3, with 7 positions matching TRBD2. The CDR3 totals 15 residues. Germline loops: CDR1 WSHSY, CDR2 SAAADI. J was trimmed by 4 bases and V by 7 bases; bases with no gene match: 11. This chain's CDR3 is CASIHEGGGSDTQYF. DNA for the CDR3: TGCGCCAGCATACATGAAGGCGGGGGTTCAGATACGCAGTATTTT.

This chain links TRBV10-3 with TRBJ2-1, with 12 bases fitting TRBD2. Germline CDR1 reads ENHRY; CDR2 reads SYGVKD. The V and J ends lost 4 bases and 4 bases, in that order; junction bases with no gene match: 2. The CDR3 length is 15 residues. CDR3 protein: CAISGTSGIYNEQFF. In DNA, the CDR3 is TGTGCCATCAGTGGGACTAGCGGGATTTACAATGAGCAGTTCTTC.

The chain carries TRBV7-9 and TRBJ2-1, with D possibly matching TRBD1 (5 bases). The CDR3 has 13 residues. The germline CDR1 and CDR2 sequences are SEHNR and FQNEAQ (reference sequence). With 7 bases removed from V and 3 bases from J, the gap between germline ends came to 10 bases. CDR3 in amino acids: CASIQQDYNEQFF. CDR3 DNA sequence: TGTGCCAGCATCCAACAGGACTACAATGAGCAGTTCTTC.

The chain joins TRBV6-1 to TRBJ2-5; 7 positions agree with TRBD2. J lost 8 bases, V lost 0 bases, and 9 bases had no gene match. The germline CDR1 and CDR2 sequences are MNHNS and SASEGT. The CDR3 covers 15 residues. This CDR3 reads CASSEALLGRETQYF. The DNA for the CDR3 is TGTGCCAGCAGTGAAGCTCTTTTGGGGAGGGAAACCCAGTACTTC.

The CDR3 sequence: CASSQDRTGYLSYEQYF. The DNA for the CDR3 is TGCGCCAGCAGCCAAGACCGAACAGGGTATCTTTCCTACGAGCAGTACTTC. This chain joins TRBV4-3 and TRBJ2-7; tentative D call: TRBD1 (6 bases). This CDR3 is built from 17 residues. CDR1 LGHNA and CDR2 YSLEER come from the germline V gene. Trimming left V 0 bases short and J 1 base short, with 16 bases between.

The CDR3 bases are TGTGCCAGCATGGGTGGGGGGGGGCGTGAGCAGTTCTTC. It specifies CASMGGGGREQFF. The V and J genes are TRBV27 and TRBJ2-1, with D possibly matching TRBD2 (7 bases). The V end lost 7 bases, the J end lost 9 bases, and 16 bases lay between the germline ends. CDR1 and CDR2 (germline): MNHEY, SMNVEV (reference sequence). The CDR3 runs 13 residues.

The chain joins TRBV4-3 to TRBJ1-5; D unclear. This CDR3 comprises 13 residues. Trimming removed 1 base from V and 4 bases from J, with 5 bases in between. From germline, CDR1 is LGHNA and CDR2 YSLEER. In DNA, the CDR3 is TGCGCCAGCAGCCAAGGTAGAAATCAGCCCCAGCATTTT. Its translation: CASSQGRNQPQHF.

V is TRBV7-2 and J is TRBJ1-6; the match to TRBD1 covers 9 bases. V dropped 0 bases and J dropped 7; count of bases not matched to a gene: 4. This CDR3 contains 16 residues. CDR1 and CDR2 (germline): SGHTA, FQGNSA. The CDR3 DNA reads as TGTGCCAGCAGCTTAGCCACAGGGGGCTGGAATTCACCCCTCCACTTT. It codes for CASSLATGGWNSPLHF.

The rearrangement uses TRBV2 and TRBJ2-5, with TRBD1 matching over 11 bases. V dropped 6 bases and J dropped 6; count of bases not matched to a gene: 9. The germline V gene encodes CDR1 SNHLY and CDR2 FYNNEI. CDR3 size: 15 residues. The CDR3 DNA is TGTGCCAGCAGCGACGCGGACAGGGGGCGGAAGACCCAGTACTTC. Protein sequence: CASSDADRGRKTQYF.

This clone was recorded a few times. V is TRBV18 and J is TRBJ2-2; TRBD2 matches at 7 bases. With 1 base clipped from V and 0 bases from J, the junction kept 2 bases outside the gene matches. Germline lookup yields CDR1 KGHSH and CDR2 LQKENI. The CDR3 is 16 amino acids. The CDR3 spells CASSPRGGPNTGELFF. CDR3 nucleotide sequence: TGTGCCAGCTCACCACGGGGGGGTCCGAACACCGGGGAGCTGTTTTTT.

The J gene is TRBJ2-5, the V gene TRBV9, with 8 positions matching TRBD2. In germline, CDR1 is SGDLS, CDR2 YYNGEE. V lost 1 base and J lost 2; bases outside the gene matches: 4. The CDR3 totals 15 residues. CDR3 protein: CASSVTASGQETQYF. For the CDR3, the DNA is TGTGCCAGCAGCGTAACGGCTAGCGGGCAAGAGACCCAGTACTTC.

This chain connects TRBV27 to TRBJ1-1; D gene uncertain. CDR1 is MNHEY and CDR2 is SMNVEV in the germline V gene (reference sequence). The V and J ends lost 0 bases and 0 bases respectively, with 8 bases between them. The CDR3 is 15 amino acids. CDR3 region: CASSLSSLMNTEAFF. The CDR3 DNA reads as TGTGCCAGCAGTTTATCTAGCCTCATGAACACTGAAGCTTTCTTT.

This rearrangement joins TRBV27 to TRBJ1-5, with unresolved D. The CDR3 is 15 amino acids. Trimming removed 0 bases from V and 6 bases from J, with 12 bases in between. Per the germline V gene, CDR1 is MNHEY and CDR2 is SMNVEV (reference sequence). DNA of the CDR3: TGTGCCAGCAGTTTATCGAGACACCCCGGTCAGCCCCAGCATTTT. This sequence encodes CASSLSRHPGQPQHF.

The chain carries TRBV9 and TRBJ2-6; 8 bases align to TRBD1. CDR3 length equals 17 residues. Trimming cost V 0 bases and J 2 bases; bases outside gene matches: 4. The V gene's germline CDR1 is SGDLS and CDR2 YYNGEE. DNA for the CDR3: TGTGCCAGCAGCGTAGCCATGACAGGGGCTGGGGCCAACGTCCTGACTTTC. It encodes CASSVAMTGAGANVLTF.

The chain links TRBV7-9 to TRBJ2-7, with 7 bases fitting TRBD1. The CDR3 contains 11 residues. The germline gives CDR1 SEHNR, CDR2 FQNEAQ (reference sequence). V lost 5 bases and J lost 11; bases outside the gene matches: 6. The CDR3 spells CASSTDRVKYF. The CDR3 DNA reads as TGTGCCAGCAGCACCGACAGGGTTAAGTACTTC.